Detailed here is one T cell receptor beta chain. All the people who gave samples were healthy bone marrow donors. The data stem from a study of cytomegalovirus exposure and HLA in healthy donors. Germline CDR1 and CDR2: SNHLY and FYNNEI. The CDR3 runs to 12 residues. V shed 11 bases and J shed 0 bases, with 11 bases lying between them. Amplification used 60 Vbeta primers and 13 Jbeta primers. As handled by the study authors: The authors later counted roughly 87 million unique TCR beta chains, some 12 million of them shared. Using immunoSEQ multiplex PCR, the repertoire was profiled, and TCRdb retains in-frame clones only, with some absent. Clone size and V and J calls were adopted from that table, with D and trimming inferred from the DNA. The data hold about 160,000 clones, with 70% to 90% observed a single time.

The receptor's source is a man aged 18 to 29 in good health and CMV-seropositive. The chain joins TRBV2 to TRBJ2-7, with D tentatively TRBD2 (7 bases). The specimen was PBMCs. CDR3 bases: TGTGCCGGGGGGGGCAGCTCCTACGAGCAGTACTTC. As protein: CAGGGSSYEQYF.